This T cell receptor (beta chain) is from a study of blood T cell repertoires in COVID-19. Study at large: Whether acute or convalescent, the COVID-19 samples came from the United States, Italy and Spain. Sources were T cells, B-cell-depleted T cells, or PBMCs; the material itself was cDNA or gDNA.

In the authors' workflow: Reference gene primer amplification gave estimated nucleated cell counts. Sequencing used immunoSEQ multiplex PCR; TCRdb keeps in-frame clones, though not all of them. From that table come the V and J calls and clone size; the DNA was used to work out D and trimming. Of over 85,000 clones listed, around nine tenths are singletons. The germline V and J ends were trimmed by 7 bases and 0 bases, with 9 bases remaining between them. The CDR3 sequence is 13 residues long. Germline values: CDR1 SGHVS, CDR2 FQNEAQ. The sequenced sample was peripheral blood. The sequence derives from a man aged 55 to 70 with acute or convalescent COVID-19. V gene TRBV7-8 combines with J gene TRBJ1-1; D is unclear. CDR3 in DNA: TGTGCCAGCACCCGACTCCTGAACACTGAAGCTTTCTTT. Amino acid sequence: CASTRLLNTEAFF.